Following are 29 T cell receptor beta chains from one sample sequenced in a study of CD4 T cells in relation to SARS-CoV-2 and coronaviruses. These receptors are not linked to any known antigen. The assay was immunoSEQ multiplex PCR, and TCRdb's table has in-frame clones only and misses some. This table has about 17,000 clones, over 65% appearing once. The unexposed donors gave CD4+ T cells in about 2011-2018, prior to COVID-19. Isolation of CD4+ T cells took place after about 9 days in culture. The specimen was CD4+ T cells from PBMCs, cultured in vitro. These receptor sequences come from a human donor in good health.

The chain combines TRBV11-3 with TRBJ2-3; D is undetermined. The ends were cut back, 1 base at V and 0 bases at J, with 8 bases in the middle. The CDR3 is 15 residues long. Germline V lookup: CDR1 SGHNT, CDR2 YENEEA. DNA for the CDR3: TGTGCCAGCAGCTTAGTCGCAGGAAGCACAGATACGCAGTATTTT. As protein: CASSLVAGSTDTQYF.

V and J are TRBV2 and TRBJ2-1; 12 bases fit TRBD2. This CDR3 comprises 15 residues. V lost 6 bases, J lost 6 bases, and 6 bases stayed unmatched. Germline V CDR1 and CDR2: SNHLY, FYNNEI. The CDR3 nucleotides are TGTGCCAGCAGGCCCCCTAGCGGGAGGGCCAATGAGCAGTTCTTC. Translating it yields CASRPPSGRANEQFF.

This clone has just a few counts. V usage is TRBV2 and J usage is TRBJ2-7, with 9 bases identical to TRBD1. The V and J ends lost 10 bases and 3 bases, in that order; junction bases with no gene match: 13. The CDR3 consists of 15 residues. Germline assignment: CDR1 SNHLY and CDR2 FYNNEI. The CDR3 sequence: CATYKTGGNFYEQYF. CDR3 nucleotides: TGTGCCACTTATAAAACAGGGGGCAACTTCTACGAGCAGTACTTC. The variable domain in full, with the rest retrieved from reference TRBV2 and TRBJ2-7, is EPEVTQTPSHQVTQMGQEVILRCVPISNHLYFYWYRQILGQKVEFLVSFYNNEISEKSEIFDDQFSVERPDGSNFTLKIRSTKLEDSAMYFCATYKTGGNFYEQYFGPGTRLTVT.

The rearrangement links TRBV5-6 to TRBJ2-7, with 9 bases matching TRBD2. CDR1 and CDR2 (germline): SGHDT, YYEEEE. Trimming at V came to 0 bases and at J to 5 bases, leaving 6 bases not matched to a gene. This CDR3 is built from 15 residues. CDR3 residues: CASSLGGTSSDEQYF. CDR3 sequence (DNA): TGTGCCAGCAGCTTGGGAGGGACTAGCAGTGACGAGCAGTACTTC.

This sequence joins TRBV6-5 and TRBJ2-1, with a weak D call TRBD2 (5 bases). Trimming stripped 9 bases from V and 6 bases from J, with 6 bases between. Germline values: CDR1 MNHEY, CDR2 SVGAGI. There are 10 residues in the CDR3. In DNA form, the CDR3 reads TGTGCCAGGGGGAGCAATGAGCAGTTCTTC. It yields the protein CARGSNEQFF.

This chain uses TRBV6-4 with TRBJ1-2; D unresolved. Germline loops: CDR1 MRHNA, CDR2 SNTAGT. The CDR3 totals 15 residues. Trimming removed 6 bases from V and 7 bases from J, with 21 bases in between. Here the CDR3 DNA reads TGTGCCAGCAGCCCCGCCGCGGGGTTCGTCGGTGGCTACACCTTC. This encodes CASSPAAGFVGGYTF.

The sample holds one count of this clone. For the CDR3, the DNA is TGCGCCAGCTGTCCCGGACTGGACTCCAGAGCCAAAAACATTCAGTACTTC. Translating it yields CASCPGLDSRAKNIQYF. This chain connects TRBV5-1 to TRBJ2-4; a possible D gene is TRBD2 (5 bases). V gave up 7 bases and J gave up 0 bases, with 20 bases separating them. The germline gives CDR1 SGHRS, CDR2 YFSETQ. The CDR3 has 17 amino acids.

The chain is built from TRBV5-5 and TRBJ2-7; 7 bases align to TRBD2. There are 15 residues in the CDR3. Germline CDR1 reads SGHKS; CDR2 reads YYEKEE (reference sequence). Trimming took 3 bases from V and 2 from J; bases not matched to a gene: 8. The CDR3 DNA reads TGTGCCAGCAGCTGGGCGGCTAGCGGTACCTACGAGCAGTACTTC. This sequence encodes CASSWAASGTYEQYF.

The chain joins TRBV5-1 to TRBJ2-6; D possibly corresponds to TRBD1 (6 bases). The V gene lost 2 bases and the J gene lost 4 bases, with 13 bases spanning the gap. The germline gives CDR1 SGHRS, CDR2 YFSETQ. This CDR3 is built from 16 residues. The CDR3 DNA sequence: TGCGCCAGCAGCTTTCGGGCAGGGGAAGGGGCCAACGTCCTGACTTTC. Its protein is CASSFRAGEGANVLTF.

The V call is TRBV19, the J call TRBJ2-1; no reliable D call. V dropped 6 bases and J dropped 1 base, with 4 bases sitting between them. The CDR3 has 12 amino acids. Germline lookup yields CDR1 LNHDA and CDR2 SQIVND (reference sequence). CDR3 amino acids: CASSPSYNEQFF. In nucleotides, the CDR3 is TGTGCCAGTAGCCCATCCTACAATGAGCAGTTCTTC.

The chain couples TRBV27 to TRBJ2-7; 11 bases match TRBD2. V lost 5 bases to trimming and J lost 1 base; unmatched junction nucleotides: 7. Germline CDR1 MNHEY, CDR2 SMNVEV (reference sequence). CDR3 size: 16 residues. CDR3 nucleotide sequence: TGTGCCAGCAGTATCACCCGGACTAGCGGGTCCTACGAGCAGTACTTC. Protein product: CASSITRTSGSYEQYF.

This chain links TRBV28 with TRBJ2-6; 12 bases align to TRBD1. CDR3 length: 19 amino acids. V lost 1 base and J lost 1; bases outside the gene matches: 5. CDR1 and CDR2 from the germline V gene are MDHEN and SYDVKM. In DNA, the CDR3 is TGTGCCAGCAGTTTATCGTGGGACAGGGGGCAGTCTGGGGCCAACGTCCTGACTTTC. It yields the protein CASSLSWDRGQSGANVLTF.

CDR3 in amino acids: CATSVDAPGPQHF. CDR3 DNA: TGTGCCACCAGTGTTGACGCCCCGGGGCCCCAGCATTTT. J is TRBJ1-5 and V is TRBV24-1; unclear D gene. Trimming left V 5 bases short and J 9 bases short, with 13 bases between. The germline CDR1 and CDR2 sequences are KGHDR and SFDVKD. The CDR3 spans 13 residues.

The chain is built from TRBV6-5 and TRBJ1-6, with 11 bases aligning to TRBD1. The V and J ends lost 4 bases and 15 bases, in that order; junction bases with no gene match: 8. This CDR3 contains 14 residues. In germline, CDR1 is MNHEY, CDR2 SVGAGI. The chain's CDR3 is CASSSNSGQGVLHF. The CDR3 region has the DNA TGTGCCAGCAGTTCAAACTCGGGACAGGGGGTCCTCCACTTT.

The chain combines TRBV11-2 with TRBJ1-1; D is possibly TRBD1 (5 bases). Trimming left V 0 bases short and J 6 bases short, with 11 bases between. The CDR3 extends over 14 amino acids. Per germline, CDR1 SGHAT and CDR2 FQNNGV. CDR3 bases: TGTGCCAGCAGCTTAGATAATCCGGGACCTGAAGCTTTCTTT. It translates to CASSLDNPGPEAFF.

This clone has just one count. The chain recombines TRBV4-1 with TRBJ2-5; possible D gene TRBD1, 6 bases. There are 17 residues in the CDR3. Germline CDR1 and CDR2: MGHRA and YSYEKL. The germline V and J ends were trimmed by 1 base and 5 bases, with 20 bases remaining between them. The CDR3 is CASSQGQGKKSFETQYF. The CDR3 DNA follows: TGCGCCAGCAGCCAAGGTCAGGGGAAGAAGTCGTTCGAGACCCAGTACTTC.

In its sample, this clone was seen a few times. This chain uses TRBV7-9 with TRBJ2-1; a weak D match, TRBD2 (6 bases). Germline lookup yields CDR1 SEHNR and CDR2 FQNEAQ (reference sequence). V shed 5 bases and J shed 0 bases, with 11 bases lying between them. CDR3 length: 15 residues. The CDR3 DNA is TGTGCCAGCAGCCGAACCGGGAGCTCCTACAATGAGCAGTTCTTC. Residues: CASSRTGSSYNEQFF.

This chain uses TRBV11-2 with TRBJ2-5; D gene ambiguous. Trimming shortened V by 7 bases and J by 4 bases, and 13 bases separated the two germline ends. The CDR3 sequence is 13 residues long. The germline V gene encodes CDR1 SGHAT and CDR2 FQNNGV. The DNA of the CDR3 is TGTGCCAGCAACCCTTTCATCGGAGAGACCCAGTACTTC. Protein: CASNPFIGETQYF.

CDR3 in DNA: TGTGCCAGCAGTTCCCAATCCGCGAACACCGGGGAGCTGTTTTTT. This codes for CASSSQSANTGELFF. The chain is built from TRBV2 and TRBJ2-2; no definite D call. The CDR3 is 15 amino acids. Trimming left V 5 bases short and J 0 bases short, with 10 bases between. Germline V lookup: CDR1 SNHLY, CDR2 FYNNEI. Full variable domain (missing parts from reference TRBV2 and TRBJ2-2): EPEVTQTPSHQVTQMGQEVILRCVPISNHLYFYWYRQILGQKVEFLVSFYNNEISEKSEIFDDQFSVERPDGSNFTLKIRSTKLEDSAMYFCASSSQSANTGELFFGEGSRLTVL.

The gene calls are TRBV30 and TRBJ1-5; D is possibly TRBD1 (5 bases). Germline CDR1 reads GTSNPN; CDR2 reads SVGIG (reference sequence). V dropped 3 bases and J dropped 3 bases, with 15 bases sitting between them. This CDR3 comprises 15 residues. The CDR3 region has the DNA TGTGCCTGGAGAGCCGGGACCGCTTTCAATCAGCCCCAGCATTTT. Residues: CAWRAGTAFNQPQHF. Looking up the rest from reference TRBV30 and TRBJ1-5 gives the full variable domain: SQTIHQWPATLVQPVGSPLSLECTVEGTSNPNLYWYRQAAGRGLQLLFYSVGIGQISSEVPQNLSASRPQDRQFILSSKKLLLSDSGFYLCAWRAGTAFNQPQHFGDGTRLSIL.

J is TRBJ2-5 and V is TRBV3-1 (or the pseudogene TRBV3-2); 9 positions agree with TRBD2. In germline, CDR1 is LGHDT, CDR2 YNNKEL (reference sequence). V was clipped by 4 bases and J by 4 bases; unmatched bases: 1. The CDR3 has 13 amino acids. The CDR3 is CASSLTSGETQYF. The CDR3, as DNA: TGTGCCAGCAGCCTGACTAGCGGAGAGACCCAGTACTTC.

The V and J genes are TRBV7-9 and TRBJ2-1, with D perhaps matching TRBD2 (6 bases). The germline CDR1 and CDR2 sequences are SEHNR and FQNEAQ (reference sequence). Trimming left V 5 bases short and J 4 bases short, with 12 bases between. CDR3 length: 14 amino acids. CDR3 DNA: TGTGCCAGCAGCCGTAGGAGCGGGTACAATGAGCAGTTCTTC. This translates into CASSRRSGYNEQFF.

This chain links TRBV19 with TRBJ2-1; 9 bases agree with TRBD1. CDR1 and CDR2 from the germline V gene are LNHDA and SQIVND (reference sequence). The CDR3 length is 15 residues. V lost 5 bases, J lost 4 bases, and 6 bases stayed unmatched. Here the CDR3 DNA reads TGTGCCAGTAGTTCCGGGACAGGGCGATACAATGAGCAGTTCTTC. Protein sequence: CASSSGTGRYNEQFF.

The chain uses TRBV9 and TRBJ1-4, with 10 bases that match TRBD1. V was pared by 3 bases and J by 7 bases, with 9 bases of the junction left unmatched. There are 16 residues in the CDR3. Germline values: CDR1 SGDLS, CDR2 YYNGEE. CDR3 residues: CASSAMLDRGREKLFF. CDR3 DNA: TGTGCCAGCAGCGCAATGCTCGACAGGGGGCGTGAAAAACTGTTTTTT.

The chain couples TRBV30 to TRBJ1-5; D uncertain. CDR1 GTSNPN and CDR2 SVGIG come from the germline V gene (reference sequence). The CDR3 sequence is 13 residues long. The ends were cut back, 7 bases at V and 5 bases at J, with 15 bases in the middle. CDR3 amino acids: CAYSARYDQPQHF. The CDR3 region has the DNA TGTGCCTACTCCGCGCGATATGATCAGCCCCAGCATTTT.

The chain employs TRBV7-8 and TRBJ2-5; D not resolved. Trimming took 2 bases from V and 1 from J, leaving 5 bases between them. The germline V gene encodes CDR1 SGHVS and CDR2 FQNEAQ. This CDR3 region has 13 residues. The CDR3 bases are TGTGCCAGCAGCTTAACGCTCCAAGAGACCCAGTACTTC. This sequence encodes CASSLTLQETQYF.

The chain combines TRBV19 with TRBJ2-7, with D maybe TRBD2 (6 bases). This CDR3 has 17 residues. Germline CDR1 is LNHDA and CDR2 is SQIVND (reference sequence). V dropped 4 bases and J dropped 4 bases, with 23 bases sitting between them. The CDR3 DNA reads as TGTGCCAGTAGTACAACCTACGGGGGTTGGGGCGAGTACGAGCAGTACTTC. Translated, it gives CASSTTYGGWGEYEQYF.

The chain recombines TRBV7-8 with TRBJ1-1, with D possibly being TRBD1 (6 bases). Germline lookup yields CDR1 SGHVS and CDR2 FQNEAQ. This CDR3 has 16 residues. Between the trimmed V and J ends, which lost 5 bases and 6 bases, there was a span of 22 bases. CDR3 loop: CASSPQAGVGSAEAFF. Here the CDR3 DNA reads TGTGCCAGCAGCCCCCAGGCAGGGGTGGGATCCGCTGAAGCTTTCTTT.

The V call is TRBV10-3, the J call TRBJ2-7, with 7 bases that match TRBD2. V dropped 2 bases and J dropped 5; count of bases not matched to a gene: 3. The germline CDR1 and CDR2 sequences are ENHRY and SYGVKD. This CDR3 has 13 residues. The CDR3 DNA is TGTGCCATCAGTGAGGGACTAGATGACGAGCAGTACTTC. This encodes CAISEGLDDEQYF.